This T cell receptor beta chain was identified in a study of early T cells in non-severe SARS-CoV-2 infection. The CDR3 consists of 14 residues. Germline V lookup: CDR1 SEHNR, CDR2 FQNEAQ (reference sequence). V was clipped by 11 bases and J by 4 bases; unmatched bases: 14. TCRdb reprocessed the 5' RACE reads via MiXCR and lists one record per CDR3 protein. This repertoire shows roughly 66,000 distinct CDR3 sequences, around 8.7% found once; its top ten account for approximately 3%. The chain joins TRBV7-9 to TRBJ2-7, with TRBD1 matching over 7 bases. The sample consisted of whole blood. This TCR was recovered from an adult who was a healthcare worker with PCR-confirmed SARS-CoV-2 infection or an uninfected control (not recorded which). This chain's CDR3 is CAASSISRGYEQYF. CDR3 in DNA: TGTGCCGCCAGCTCCATCAGCAGGGGGTACGAGCAGTACTTC.